Below, 29 T cell receptor beta chains from the same sample are listed, as sequenced in a study of blood T cell repertoires in COVID-19. The repertoire was sequenced with immunoSEQ multiplex PCR; TCRdb's copy has only in-frame clones and lacks some. Among tens of thousands of clones listed, approximately 83% were seen once. Input material: peripheral blood. These receptors were taken from a woman aged 55-75 years with acute or convalescent COVID-19.

The V call is TRBV20-1, the J call TRBJ2-7; no firm D call. The CDR3 loop spans 11 amino acids. V lost 4 bases and J 4 bases, leaving 8 bases between the germline ends. Germline CDR1 is DFQATT and CDR2 is SNEGSKA (reference sequence). As DNA, the CDR3 is TGCAGTGCTACTAGAAAGTACGAGCAGTACTTC. It codes for CSATRKYEQYF.

The chain is built from TRBV15 and TRBJ2-2; the match to TRBD1 covers 7 bases. This CDR3 has 16 amino acids. The germline V gene encodes CDR1 LNHNV and CDR2 YYDKDF (reference sequence). With 5 bases clipped from V and 0 bases from J, the junction kept 6 bases outside the gene matches. The CDR3 DNA reads TGTGCCACCAGCGAGACAGGGATCTCGAACACCGGGGAGCTGTTTTTT. The encoded protein is CATSETGISNTGELFF.

This clone was picked up a small number of times. CDR3 sequence: CATSRLTTGTNEQFF. The CDR3 DNA reads TGTGCCACCAGCAGACTTACTACAGGGACCAATGAGCAGTTCTTC. The chain joins TRBV15 to TRBJ2-1, with D possibly matching TRBD1 (6 bases). The CDR3 runs to 15 residues. Trimming removed 2 bases at V and 6 bases at J, with 14 bases between. The V gene's germline CDR1 is LNHNV and CDR2 YYDKDF (reference sequence).

The V gene is TRBV2, the J gene TRBJ1-4; 7 bases are shared with TRBD1. The CDR3 is 17 amino acids. Germline V gene lookup returns CDR1 SNHLY and CDR2 FYNNEI. Germline trimming cut 2 bases from V and 0 bases from J; bases unmatched to any gene: 6. The CDR3 loop is CASSENRGLATNEKLFF. The CDR3 DNA follows: TGTGCCAGCAGTGAAAACAGGGGTCTTGCAACTAATGAAAAACTGTTTTTT.

This clone was picked up a small number of times. The chain joins TRBV7-3 to TRBJ2-2, with no clear D. Trimming removed 1 base from V and 6 bases from J, with 6 bases in between. This CDR3 has 13 amino acids. Germline V CDR1 and CDR2: SGHTA, FQGTGA. The CDR3 DNA follows: TGTGCCAGCAGCTTAAGTGTCGCCGGGGAGCTGTTTTTT. It yields the protein CASSLSVAGELFF.

The chain joins TRBV6-6 to TRBJ1-2; TRBD1 agrees at 7 bases. Trimming removed 6 bases from V and 6 bases from J; junction bases left unmatched: 7. This CDR3 comprises 13 residues. CDR1 is MNHNY, CDR2 SVGAGI, per germline (reference sequence). The CDR3 loop reads CASRLTGDHGYTF. The CDR3 nucleotides read TGTGCCAGCAGACTTACAGGGGATCATGGCTACACCTTC.

The V call is TRBV5-1, the J call TRBJ1-1, with D perhaps matching TRBD1 (5 bases). The CDR3 consists of 13 residues. The V gene lost 5 bases and the J gene lost 1 base, with 9 bases spanning the gap. Germline V lookup: CDR1 SGHRS, CDR2 YFSETQ. In DNA form, the CDR3 reads TGCGCCAGCAGGGAACAGGAGAACACTGAAGCTTTCTTT. It encodes CASREQENTEAFF.

This clone came up once. This chain connects TRBV30 to TRBJ1-5; D remains ambiguous. This CDR3 comprises 14 residues. Germline CDR1 reads GTSNPN; CDR2 reads SVGIG (reference sequence). The germline V and J ends were trimmed by 1 base and 0 bases, with 7 bases remaining between them. The CDR3 spells CAWSATISNQPQHF. Here the CDR3 DNA reads TGTGCCTGGAGTGCGACAATTAGCAATCAGCCCCAGCATTTT.

The chain recombines TRBV13 with TRBJ1-3; TRBD1 agrees at 9 bases. The CDR3 contains 16 residues. V lost 3 bases, J lost 7 bases, and 10 bases stayed unmatched. Germline V gene sequence: CDR1 PRHDT, CDR2 FYEKMQ (reference sequence). CDR3 region: CASSFTWGQGGNTIYF. CDR3 DNA sequence: TGTGCCAGCAGCTTTACCTGGGGACAGGGAGGGAACACCATATATTTT.

The chain recombines TRBV6-6 with TRBJ2-7; 9 bases fit TRBD2. Germline V lookup: CDR1 MNHNY, CDR2 SVGAGI (reference sequence). V was pared by 6 bases and J by 3 bases, with 3 bases of the junction left unmatched. The CDR3 is 13 amino acids. The CDR3 reads CASSQLAGYEQYF. The CDR3 region has the DNA TGTGCCAGCAGCCAACTAGCGGGCTACGAGCAGTACTTC.

The rearrangement links TRBV5-1 to TRBJ1-1; TRBD1 matches at 9 bases. V lost 4 bases, J lost 0 bases, and 4 bases stayed unmatched. The CDR3 has 15 amino acids. From germline, CDR1 is SGHRS and CDR2 YFSETQ. Written as DNA, the CDR3 is TGCGCCAGCAGCATCGGGACAGGGATGAACACTGAAGCTTTCTTT. Protein sequence: CASSIGTGMNTEAFF.

The chain recombines TRBV2 with TRBJ1-2, with D tentatively TRBD1 (6 bases). Germline assignment: CDR1 SNHLY and CDR2 FYNNEI. V lost 7 bases and J 6 bases, leaving 18 bases between the germline ends. This CDR3 region has 14 residues. The CDR3 reads CASTQQAGGHGYTF. DNA of the CDR3: TGTGCCAGCACCCAACAGGCCGGGGGGCATGGCTACACCTTC.

The chain has TRBV29-1 and TRBJ2-2; a weak D match, TRBD1 (5 bases). Germline V CDR1 and CDR2: SQVTM, ANQGSEA. CDR3 length: 15 amino acids. Trimming stripped 4 bases from V and 2 bases from J, with 14 bases between. CDR3 region: CSVVLGAINTGELFF. In DNA, the CDR3 is TGCAGCGTTGTCCTAGGGGCTATTAACACCGGGGAGCTGTTTTTT.

The DNA of the CDR3 is TGTGCCAGCACCGACCGACAGTTCACTGAAGCTTTCTTT. This translates into CASTDRQFTEAFF. The rearrangement links TRBV2 to TRBJ1-1; D might be TRBD1 (5 bases). V dropped 7 bases and J dropped 4 bases, with 13 bases sitting between them. The CDR3 totals 13 residues. Looked up from germline, CDR1 is SNHLY and CDR2 is FYNNEI.

There are a few counts of this clone. The gene calls are TRBV7-2 and TRBJ1-1, with D possibly being TRBD1 (5 bases). The germline gives CDR1 SGHTA, CDR2 FQGNSA. This CDR3 is built from 14 residues. V gave up 3 bases and J gave up 4 bases, with 12 bases separating them. CDR3 sequence (DNA): TGTGCCAGCAGCTTTGGGGCCCATCTCACTGAAGCTTTCTTT. Encoded protein: CASSFGAHLTEAFF. Based on the CDR3 plus reference TRBV7-2 and TRBJ1-1, the full variable domain is GAGVSQSPSNKVTEKGKDVELRCDPISGHTALYWYRQSLGQGLEFLIYFQGNSAPDKSGLPSDRFSAERTGGSVSTLTIQRTQQEDSAVYLCASSFGAHLTEAFFGQGTRLTVV.

V is TRBV19 and J is TRBJ1-3; weak D call: TRBD1 (6 bases). Looked up from germline, CDR1 is LNHDA and CDR2 is SQIVND (reference sequence). This CDR3 contains 13 residues. V lost 4 bases and J 5 bases, leaving 9 bases between the germline ends. CDR3 in amino acids: CASSTQGRNTIYF. The CDR3 nucleotides are TGTGCCAGTAGTACCCAGGGGAGAAACACCATATATTTT. Combining the CDR3 with reference TRBV19 and TRBJ1-3 gives the whole variable domain DGGITQSPKYLFRKEGQNVTLSCEQNLNHDAMYWYRQDPGQGLRLIYYSQIVNDFQKGDIAEGYSVSREKKESFPLTVTSAQKNPTAFYLCASSTQGRNTIYFGEGSWLTVV.

This rearrangement joins TRBV3-1 (or the pseudogene TRBV3-2) to TRBJ1-4; unclear D gene. V lost 3 bases and J lost 8, with 16 bases in between. Germline V gene sequence: CDR1 LGHDT, CDR2 YNNKEL (reference sequence). The CDR3 spans 15 residues. The CDR3 bases are TGTGCCAGCAGCCAGTCCGAGGATTGGTACGAAAAACTGTTTTTT. The encoded protein is CASSQSEDWYEKLFF.

The rearrangement joins TRBV15 to TRBJ1-5; D is undetermined. The CDR3 consists of 13 residues. In germline, CDR1 is LNHNV, CDR2 YYDKDF (reference sequence). V lost 3 bases to trimming and J lost 7 bases, with 10 bases between them. As DNA, the CDR3 is TGTGCCACCAGCAGTGACACGGGACAGCCCCAGCATTTT. Translation gives CATSSDTGQPQHF.

This clone was counted a single time. V gene TRBV5-1 combines with J gene TRBJ2-3; TRBD2 agrees at 13 bases. The V and J ends lost 4 bases and 1 base, in that order; junction bases with no gene match: 3. Germline loops: CDR1 SGHRS, CDR2 YFSETQ. The CDR3 sequence is 16 residues long. In nucleotides, the CDR3 is TGCGCCAGCAGCCCTGGACTAGCGGGAGGCACAGATACGCAGTATTTT. Amino acid sequence: CASSPGLAGGTDTQYF.

This chain connects TRBV6-1 to TRBJ1-5; TRBD1 agrees at 9 bases. The CDR3 totals 19 residues. The junction had 11 bases not matched to a gene; V was cut back by 0 bases and J by 2 bases. Germline V gene sequence: CDR1 MNHNS, CDR2 SASEGT. CDR3 bases: TGTGCCAGCAGTGAAGCTTCATGGACAGGGGATGTCGGCAATCAGCCCCAGCATTTT. It encodes CASSEASWTGDVGNQPQHF.

This rearrangement joins TRBV6-2 or TRBV6-3 to TRBJ1-5; a possible D gene is TRBD1 (6 bases). Germline lookup yields CDR1 MNHEY and CDR2 SVGEGT. Trimming pared 4 bases from V and 0 bases from J, leaving 16 bases between. This CDR3 spans 17 amino acids. In nucleotides, the CDR3 is TGTGCCAGCAGTTCAGGCTTCTCCAGGGGTAGCAATCAGCCCCAGCATTTT. This encodes CASSSGFSRGSNQPQHF.

This sequence joins TRBV6-6 and TRBJ1-4, with 9 bases lining up with TRBD1. V lost 5 bases to trimming and J lost 6 bases; unmatched junction nucleotides: 10. From germline, CDR1 is MNHNY and CDR2 SVGAGI (reference sequence). The CDR3 consists of 16 residues. In nucleotides, the CDR3 is TGTGCCAGCAGTAATTCGGACAGGGGTCTCTATGAAAAACTGTTTTTT. Its translation: CASSNSDRGLYEKLFF.

The CDR3 here is CASSLAHTEAFF. For the CDR3, the DNA is TGTGCCAGCAGCTTGGCTCACACTGAAGCTTTCTTT. The chain has TRBV5-4 and TRBJ1-1, with D hard to call. From germline, CDR1 is SGHNT and CDR2 YYREEE (reference sequence). With 0 bases removed from V and 3 bases from J, the gap between germline ends came to 3 bases. This CDR3 has 12 residues.

In nucleotides, the CDR3 is TGTGCCAGCAGTTTTAATGGGGAGAAACTGTTTTTT. Its protein is CASSFNGEKLFF. The J gene is TRBJ1-4, the V gene TRBV12-3 or TRBV12-4; no firm D call. Trimming removed 3 bases at V and 11 bases at J, with 10 bases between. The CDR3 contains 12 residues.

The rearrangement links TRBV2 to TRBJ2-5; 11 positions match TRBD2. The V and J ends lost 4 bases and 2 bases, in that order; junction bases with no gene match: 6. The CDR3 has 16 amino acids. The germline gives CDR1 SNHLY, CDR2 FYNNEI. CDR3 DNA sequence: TGTGCCAGCAGTGCCCGACTAGCGGGAAATCAAGAGACCCAGTACTTC. This encodes CASSARLAGNQETQYF.

The V call is TRBV5-4, the J call TRBJ2-1; 8 bases are a match to TRBD2. The germline gives CDR1 SGHNT, CDR2 YYREEE (reference sequence). The length of the CDR3 is 15 residues. Trimming removed 1 base from V and 7 bases from J; junction bases left unmatched: 7. The CDR3 loop reads CASSLPAGERNEQFF. The CDR3 region has the DNA TGTGCCAGCAGCTTGCCAGCGGGAGAACGAAATGAGCAGTTCTTC.

The rearrangement links TRBV7-2 to TRBJ2-5; 9 bases match TRBD2. This CDR3 is built from 18 residues. V lost 3 bases to trimming and J lost 1 base; unmatched junction nucleotides: 12. From germline, CDR1 is SGHTA and CDR2 FQGNSA. In DNA, the CDR3 is TGTGCCAGCAGCTTGGGGTATCTAGCGGGGAGGTCCCAAGAGACCCAGTACTTC. Protein: CASSLGYLAGRSQETQYF.

This chain connects TRBV3-1 (or the pseudogene TRBV3-2) to TRBJ1-2; possibly TRBD1 for D (6 bases). Trimming stripped 7 bases from V and 4 bases from J, with 10 bases between. Germline CDR1 LGHDT, CDR2 YNNKEL (reference sequence). This CDR3 is 12 amino acids long. CDR3 sequence (DNA): TGTGCCAGCACCACAGGGCCCTATGGCTACACCTTC. This translates into CASTTGPYGYTF.

The genes are TRBV10-3 and TRBJ2-7; D not resolved. V dropped 4 bases and J dropped 0 bases, with 4 bases sitting between them. Germline CDR1 ENHRY, CDR2 SYGVKD. CDR3 length: 12 amino acids. CDR3 nucleotide sequence: TGTGCCATCAGTGGGCACTCCTACGAGCAGTACTTC. It is translated as CAISGHSYEQYF.